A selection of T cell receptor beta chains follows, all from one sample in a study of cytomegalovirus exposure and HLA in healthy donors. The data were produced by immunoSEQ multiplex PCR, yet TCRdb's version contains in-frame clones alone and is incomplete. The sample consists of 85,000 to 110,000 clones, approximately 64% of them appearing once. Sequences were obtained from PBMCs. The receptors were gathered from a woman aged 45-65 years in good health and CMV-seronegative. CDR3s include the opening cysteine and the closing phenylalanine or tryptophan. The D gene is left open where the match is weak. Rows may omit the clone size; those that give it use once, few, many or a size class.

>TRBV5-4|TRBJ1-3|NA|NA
TGTGCCAGCAGCCCCGCAGGGGTTGGAAACACCATATATTTT
CASSPAGVGNTIYF
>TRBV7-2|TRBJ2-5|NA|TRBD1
TGTGCCAGCAGCGAAGGACAGGGGAGTTATGAGACCCAGTACTTC
CASSEGQGSYETQYF
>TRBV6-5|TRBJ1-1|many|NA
TGTGCCAGCACCGGTCGGAACACTGAAGCTTTCTTT
CASTGRNTEAFF
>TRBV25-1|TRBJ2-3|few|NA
TGTGCCAGCAGTGAACCCGTCTCTGGGAGTACGCAGTATTTT
CASSEPVSGSTQYF
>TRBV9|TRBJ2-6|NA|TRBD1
TGTGCCAGCAGCGTAGCCACCCCCGCCAGGGGGATCTCTGGGGCCAACGTCCTGACTTTC
CASSVATPARGISGANVLTF
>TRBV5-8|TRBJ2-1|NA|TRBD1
TGTGCCAGCGTAGGGACAGGGATGGGCAATGAGCAGTTCTTC
CASVGTGMGNEQFF
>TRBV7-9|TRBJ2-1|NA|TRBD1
TGTGCCAGCAGCCACCGGGACAGGGGGCGTTATGAGCAGTTCTTC
CASSHRDRGRYEQFF
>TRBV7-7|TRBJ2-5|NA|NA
TGTGCCAGCAGCCACGGGACTGAAGAGACCCAGTACTTC
CASSHGTEETQYF
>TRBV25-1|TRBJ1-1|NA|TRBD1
TGTGCCAGCAGTGAACCCGGGACAGGGGGCACTGAAGCTTTCTTT
CASSEPGTGGTEAFF
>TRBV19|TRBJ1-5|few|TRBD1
TGTGCCACTAGACAGGGCCCGGATCAGCCCCAGCATTTT
CATRQGPDQPQHF
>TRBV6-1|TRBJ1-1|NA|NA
TGTGCCAGCAGTCAAGGACGGACAGTCAGCACTGAAGCTTTCTTT
CASSQGRTVSTEAFF
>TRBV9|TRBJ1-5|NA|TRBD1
TGTGCCAGCAGCGCTACAGGGGGAGGGAATCAGCCCCAGCATTTT
CASSATGGGNQPQHF
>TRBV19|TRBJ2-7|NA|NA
TGTGCCAGTAGTGTGAGGCTAGACTCCTACGAGCAGTACTTC
CASSVRLDSYEQYF
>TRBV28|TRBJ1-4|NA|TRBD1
TGTGCCAGCAGTTTAGGGTCGGGGACAGGTACAATCCTGTTTTTT
CASSLGSGTGTILFF
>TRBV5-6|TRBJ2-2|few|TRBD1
TGTGCCAGCAGCTTGGGGGGACAGGGGGCACTCGGGGAGCTGTTTTTT
CASSLGGQGALGELFF
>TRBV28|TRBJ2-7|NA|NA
TGTGCCAGCAGTATCCCCCCGTGGCAGGAACATTTCGAGCAGTACTTC
CASSIPPWQEHFEQYF
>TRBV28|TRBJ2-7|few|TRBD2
TGTGCCAGCAGTTCAACATGGGGGGGAGGGACCTACGAGCAGTACTTC
CASSSTWGGGTYEQYF
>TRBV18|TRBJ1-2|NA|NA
TGTGCCAGCTCACCATCAGGGGATGGCTATGGCTACACCTTC
CASSPSGDGYGYTF
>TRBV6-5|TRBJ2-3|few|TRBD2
TGTGCCAGCAGTTGGAGCGGGGGGGAAATGGATACGCAGTATTTT
CASSWSGGEMDTQYF
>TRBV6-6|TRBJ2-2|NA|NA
TGTGCCAGCAGTCTATATAGTGCCGGGGAGCTGTTTTTT
CASSLYSAGELFF
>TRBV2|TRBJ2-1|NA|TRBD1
TGTGCCAGCAGGACACCGGGACAGACCTACAATGAGCAGTTCTTC
CASRTPGQTYNEQFF
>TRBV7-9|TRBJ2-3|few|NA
TGTGCCAGCAGCTTAGAGGCAGGGTGGGCAGATACGCAGTATTTT
CASSLEAGWADTQYF
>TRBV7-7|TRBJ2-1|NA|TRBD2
TGTGCCAGCAGCTTTGGTAGCGGGAGCAACGAGCAGTTCTTC
CASSFGSGSNEQFF
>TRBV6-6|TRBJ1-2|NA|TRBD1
TGTGCCAGCAGTTACGTCACAGGGGGCTATGGCTACACCTTC
CASSYVTGGYGYTF
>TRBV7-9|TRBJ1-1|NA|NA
TGTGCCAGCAGCTCCCTGCAGGGAGGGACTGAAGCTTTCTTT
CASSSLQGGTEAFF
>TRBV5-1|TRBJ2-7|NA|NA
TGCGCCAGCAGGGAAGGGACAAGCCCTACTTACGAGCAGTACTTC
CASREGTSPTYEQYF
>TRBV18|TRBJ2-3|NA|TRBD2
TGTGCCAGCTCCCGGGGGGGCACAGATACGCAGTATTTT
CASSRGGTDTQYF
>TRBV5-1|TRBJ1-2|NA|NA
TGCGCCAGCAGCTTGGGGGCGCAGTCTATGGGCTACACCTTC
CASSLGAQSMGYTF
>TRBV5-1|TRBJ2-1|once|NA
TGCGCCAGCAGCTTGCAGGCTCACAATGAGCAGTTCTTC
CASSLQAHNEQFF
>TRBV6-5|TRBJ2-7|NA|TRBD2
TGTGCCAGCAGCCCAGCGGGAGCCTACGAGCAGTACTTC
CASSPAGAYEQYF
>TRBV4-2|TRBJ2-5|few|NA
TGTGCCAGCAGCCAAGATTTACGGTCTTGGGAGACCCAGTACTTC
CASSQDLRSWETQYF
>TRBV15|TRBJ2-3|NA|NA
TGTGCCACCAGCAGAGATACAGGGTTAGAACAGCCCCAGTATTTT
CATSRDTGLEQPQYF
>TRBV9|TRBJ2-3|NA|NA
TGTGCCAGCAGCGTAGTTTCTAGTGGTACAGATACGCAGTATTTT
CASSVVSSGTDTQYF
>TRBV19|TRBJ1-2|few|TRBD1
TGTGCCAGTAGTACCAGACAGGGGCGGTTGGATGGCTACACCTTC
CASSTRQGRLDGYTF
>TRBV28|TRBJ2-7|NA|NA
TGTGCCAGCAGTGCCCTCAGGGGTTTCGGCGAGCAGTACTTC
CASSALRGFGEQYF
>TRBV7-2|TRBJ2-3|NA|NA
TGTGCCCGCAGCCCGCCCCCGGGAGTTGGCACAGATACGCAGTATTTT
CARSPPPGVGTDTQYF
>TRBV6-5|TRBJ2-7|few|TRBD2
TGTGCCAGCAGTTATAGCGTAGCGGGGCCCTCCGAGCAGTACTTC
CASSYSVAGPSEQYF
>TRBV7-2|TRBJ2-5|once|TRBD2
TGTGCCAGCAGCGGTAGAGCGTCCCTAGCGGGGGGGCGTGGAGAGACCCAGTACTTC
CASSGRASLAGGRGETQYF
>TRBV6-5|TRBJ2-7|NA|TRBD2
TGTGCCACTAAACGGGCTAGCGGCTACGAGCAGTACTTC
CATKRASGYEQYF
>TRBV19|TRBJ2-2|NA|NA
TGTGCCAGTAGTACGCCCGGACTTGAGTACACCGGGGAGCTGTTTTTT
CASSTPGLEYTGELFF
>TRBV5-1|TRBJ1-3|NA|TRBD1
TGCGCCAGCAGCAGCGGACAGGGGGTCGGAAACACCATATATTTT
CASSSGQGVGNTIYF
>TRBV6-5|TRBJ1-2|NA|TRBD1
TGTGCCAGCAGACCCCTCGGACAGGGCTACGGCTACACCTTC
CASRPLGQGYGYTF
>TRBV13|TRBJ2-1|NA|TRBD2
TGTGCCAGCAGCTCCGGGACTAGCGGGTCCTACAATGAGCAGTTCTTC
CASSSGTSGSYNEQFF
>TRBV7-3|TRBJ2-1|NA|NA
TGTGCCAGCAGCTTAATAGGAGATAGAAACAATGAGCAGTTCTTC
CASSLIGDRNNEQFF
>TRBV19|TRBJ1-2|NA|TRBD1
TGTGCCACGAGGGGACAGCTTTATGGCTACACCTTC
CATRGQLYGYTF
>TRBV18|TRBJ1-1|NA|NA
TGTACCAGCTCACCACCGGGGACAACGAACACTGAAGCTTTCTTT
CTSSPPGTTNTEAFF
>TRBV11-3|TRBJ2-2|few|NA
TGTGCCAGCAGCTCACTAAGGGGGTCCGAGCTGTTTTTT
CASSSLRGSELFF
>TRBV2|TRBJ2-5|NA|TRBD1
TGTGCCAGCAGTGATTTTGGGACAGGGGAAGAGACCCAGTACTTC
CASSDFGTGEETQYF
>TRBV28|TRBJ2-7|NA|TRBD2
TGTGCCAGCAGGTTTACTAGCGGGAGGTACCACGAGCAGTACTTC
CASRFTSGRYHEQYF
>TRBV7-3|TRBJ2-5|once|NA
TGTGCCAGCAGCCCCAATAGCGGACAAGAGACCCAGTACTTC
CASSPNSGQETQYF
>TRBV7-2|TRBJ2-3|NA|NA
TGTGCCAGCAGCTCAGGGCCGGAGGGTACGCAGTATTTT
CASSSGPEGTQYF
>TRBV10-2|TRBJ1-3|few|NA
TGCGCCAGCAGTGGGAGCGGGAGGGATCTAGGTGGAAACACCATATATTTT
CASSGSGRDLGGNTIYF
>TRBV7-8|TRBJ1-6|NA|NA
TGTGCCAGCAGCTGGGACTGGGGCTATAATTCACCCCTCCACTTT
CASSWDWGYNSPLHF
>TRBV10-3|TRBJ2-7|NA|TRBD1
TGTGCCATCAGTGACCACAGGGGTGAGCAGTACTTC
CAISDHRGEQYF
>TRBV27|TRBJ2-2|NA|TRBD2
TGTGCCAGCACCGGAGGGAAGACTAGCGGGGGGGCCTGGACCGGGGAGCTGTTTTTT
CASTGGKTSGGAWTGELFF
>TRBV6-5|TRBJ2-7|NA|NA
TGTGCCAGCAGTTCCTCTAGGACAATCCTCTACGAGCAGTACTTC
CASSSSRTILYEQYF
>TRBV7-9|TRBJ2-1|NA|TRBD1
TGTGCCAGCACCCCCCCCGGGACAGGGGGGTACAATGAGCAGTTCTTC
CASTPPGTGGYNEQFF
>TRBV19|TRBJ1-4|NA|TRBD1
TGTGCCAGTAGTATCGGACAGGGAGTGGAAAAACTGTTTTTT
CASSIGQGVEKLFF
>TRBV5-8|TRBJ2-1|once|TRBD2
TGTGCCAGCAGCTTGTGGGGTGGCGGGAGCGATGAGCAGTTCTTC
CASSLWGGGSDEQFF
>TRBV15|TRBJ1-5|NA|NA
TGTGCCACCAGCACTAGGGCGGGGTCGGGCAATCAGCCCCAGCATTTT
CATSTRAGSGNQPQHF